This T cell receptor (beta chain) was found in a study of T cells after posttransplantation cyclophosphamide. CDR3 length: 12 residues. V was pared by 9 bases and J by 0 bases, with 9 bases between. Per germline, CDR1 LNHDA and CDR2 SQIVND (reference sequence). Broader study findings: Skin or GI-infiltrating T cells shared few TRB sequences with blood. Recipient CMV seropositivity and CMV reactivation strongly tracked TRB clonality. Donor CD8+ memory clones often dominated recipient blood repertoires at later times.

Treatment was busulfan-fludarabine conditioning, a marrow graft, and cyclophosphamide on days +3 and +4. With respect to this clone: Its specificity is unknown.

Profiling relied on immunoSEQ multiplex PCR, and the TCRdb table lists in-frame clones only, not all of them. This sample has 20,000 to 25,000 clones; 80% to 90% occur once, and the top ten carry roughly an eighth. The chain links TRBV19 to TRBJ2-7, with a possible D match to TRBD1 (6 bases). The specimen was PBMCs, collected after allogeneic stem cell transplant with posttransplant cyclophosphamide. The source of this sequence is a female patient under 45 who received an allogeneic stem cell transplant from an unrelated donor, was CMV-positive, and had no GVHD. Some T cells may have come from the graft donor. DNA for the CDR3: TGTGCCAGCCGGGACAACTCCTACGAGCAGTACTTC. Protein product: CASRDNSYEQYF.